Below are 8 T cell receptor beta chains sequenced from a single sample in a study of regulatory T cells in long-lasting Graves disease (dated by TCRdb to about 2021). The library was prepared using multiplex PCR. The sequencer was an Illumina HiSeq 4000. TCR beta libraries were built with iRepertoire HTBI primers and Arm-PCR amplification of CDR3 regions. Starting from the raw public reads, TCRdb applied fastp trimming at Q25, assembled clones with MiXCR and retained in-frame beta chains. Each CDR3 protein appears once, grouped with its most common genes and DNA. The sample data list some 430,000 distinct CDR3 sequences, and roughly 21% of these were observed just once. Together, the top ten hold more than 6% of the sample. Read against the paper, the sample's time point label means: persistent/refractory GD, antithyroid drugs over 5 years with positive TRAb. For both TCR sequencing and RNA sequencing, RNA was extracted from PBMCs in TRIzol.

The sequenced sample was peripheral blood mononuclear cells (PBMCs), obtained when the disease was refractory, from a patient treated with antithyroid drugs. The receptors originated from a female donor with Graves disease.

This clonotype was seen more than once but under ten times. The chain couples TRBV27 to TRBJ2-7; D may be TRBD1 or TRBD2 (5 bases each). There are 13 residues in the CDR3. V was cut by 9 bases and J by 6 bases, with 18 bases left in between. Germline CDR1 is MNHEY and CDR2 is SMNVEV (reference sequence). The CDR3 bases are TGTGCCAGTTCCTACGGGGAGAGGGGCGAGCAGTACTTC. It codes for CASSYGERGEQYF.

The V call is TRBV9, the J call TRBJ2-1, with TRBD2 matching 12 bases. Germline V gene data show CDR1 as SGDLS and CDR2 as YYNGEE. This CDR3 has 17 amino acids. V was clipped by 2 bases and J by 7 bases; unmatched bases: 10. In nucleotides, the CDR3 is TGTGCCAGCAGCGTGTCTAGCGGGAGGGCCAGGGAAAATGAGCAGTTCTTC. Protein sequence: CASSVSSGRARENEQFF. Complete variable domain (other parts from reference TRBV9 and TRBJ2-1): DSGVTQTPKHLITATGQRVTLRCSPRSGDLSVYWYQQSLDQGLQFLIQYYNGEERAKGNILERFSAQQFPDLHSELNLSSLELGDSALYFCASSVSSGRARENEQFFGPGTRLTVL.

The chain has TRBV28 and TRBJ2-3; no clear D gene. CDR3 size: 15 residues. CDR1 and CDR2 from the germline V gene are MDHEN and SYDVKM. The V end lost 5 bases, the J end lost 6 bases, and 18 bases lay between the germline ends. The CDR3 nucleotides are TGTGCCAGCAGTGCCAACCCCCCATATGGTGATACGCAGTATTTT. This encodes CASSANPPYGDTQYF.

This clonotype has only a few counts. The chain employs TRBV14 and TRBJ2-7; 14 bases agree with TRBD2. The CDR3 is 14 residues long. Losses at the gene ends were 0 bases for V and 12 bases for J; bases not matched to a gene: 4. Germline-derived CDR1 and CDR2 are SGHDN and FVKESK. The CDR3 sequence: CASSQEGLAGDPYF. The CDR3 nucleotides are TGTGCCAGCAGCCAAGAGGGACTAGCGGGAGACCCGTACTTC. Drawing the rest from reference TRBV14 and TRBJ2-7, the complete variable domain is EAGVTQFPSHSVIEKGQTVTLRCDPISGHDNLYWYRRVMGKEIKFLLHFVKESKQDESGMPNNRFLAERTGGTYSTLKVQPAELEDSGVYFCASSQEGLAGDPYFGPGTRLTVT.

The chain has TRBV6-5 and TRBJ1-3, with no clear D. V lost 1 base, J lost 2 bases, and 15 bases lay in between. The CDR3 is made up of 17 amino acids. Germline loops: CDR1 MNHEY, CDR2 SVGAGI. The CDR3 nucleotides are TGTGCCAGCAGTTACTTTCCGATTAATGGGCCTGGAAACACCATATATTTT. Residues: CASSYFPINGPGNTIYF.

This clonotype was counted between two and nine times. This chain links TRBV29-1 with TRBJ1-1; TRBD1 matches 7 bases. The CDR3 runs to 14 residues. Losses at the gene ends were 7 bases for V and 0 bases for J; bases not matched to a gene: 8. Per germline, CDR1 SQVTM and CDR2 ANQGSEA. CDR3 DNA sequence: TGCAGCGCCGTCCTGGACAGGATGAACACTGAAGCTTTCTTT. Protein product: CSAVLDRMNTEAFF.

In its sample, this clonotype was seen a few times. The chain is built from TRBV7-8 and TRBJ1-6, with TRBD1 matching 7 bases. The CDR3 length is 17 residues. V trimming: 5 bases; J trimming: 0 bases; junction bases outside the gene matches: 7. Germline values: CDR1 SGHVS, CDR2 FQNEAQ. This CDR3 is CASSLGQELSYNSPLHF. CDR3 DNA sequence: TGTGCCAGCAGCCTAGGACAGGAGCTCTCCTATAATTCACCCCTCCACTTT.

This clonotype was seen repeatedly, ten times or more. The CDR3 region is CSASRVDTEAFF. The CDR3 nucleotides are TGCAGTGCTAGCAGGGTGGACACTGAAGCTTTCTTT. The V call is TRBV20-1, the J call TRBJ1-1; weak D call: TRBD1 (5 bases). Per germline, CDR1 DFQATT and CDR2 SNEGSKA (reference sequence). This CDR3 is 12 amino acids long. Trimming cost V 3 bases and J 3 bases, with 8 bases left between them.